This entry lists 5 T cell receptor beta chains sequenced from one sample in a study of OX40 agonist ivuxolimab in advanced cancers. The protocol was immunoSEQ multiplex PCR, while the TCRdb copy is restricted to in-frame clones and leaves out a portion. The data show 70,000 or so clones, 70% to 90% seen once. Sequences were derived from CD4+ or CD8+ T cells sorted from blood, sampled in a trial of the OX40 agonist ivuxolimab. The receptor set was obtained from an adult with an advanced solid tumor such as melanoma, head and neck, liver or kidney cancer.

In regard to this clone: This same CDR3 is encoded by further DNA sequences in the sample. The CDR3 nucleotides are TGTGCCAGCAGGCCGGGACAGAGCTCACCCCTCCACTTT. It translates to CASRPGQSSPLHF. V is TRBV28 and J is TRBJ1-6; TRBD1 aligns across 7 bases. Trimming removed 6 bases from V and 10 bases from J; junction bases left unmatched: 6. There are 13 residues in the CDR3. Germline V gene lookup returns CDR1 MDHEN and CDR2 SYDVKM.

This clone occurred a few times. The chain uses TRBV5-1 and TRBJ1-1; D gene unclear. This CDR3 region has 14 residues. V lost 4 bases and J lost 10, with 20 bases in between. CDR1 is SGHRS, CDR2 YFSETQ, per germline. CDR3 nucleotide sequence: TGCGCCAGCAGCACCTCGGGCACCCCGAATCTAGCTTTCTTT. Amino acid sequence: CASSTSGTPNLAFF.

The chain combines TRBV12-5 with TRBJ2-3; no definite D call. Germline-derived CDR1 and CDR2 are LGHNT and FRNRAP. CDR3 length: 13 amino acids. The ends were cut back, 2 bases at V and 6 bases at J, with 9 bases in the middle. CDR3 sequence: CASGLTVLDTQYF. The CDR3 DNA reads TGTGCTAGTGGTTTGACGGTCCTGGATACGCAGTATTTT.

The chain links TRBV7-6 to TRBJ2-3, with 11 positions matching TRBD2. V shed 5 bases, J shed 1 base, and the junction held 5 bases outside the gene matches. Looked up from germline, CDR1 is SGHVS and CDR2 is FNYEAQ. The CDR3 spans 16 residues. CDR3 DNA: TGTGCCAGCAGCGGTAGCGGGGGGGCCGGCACAGATACGCAGTATTTT. Its protein product is CASSGSGGAGTDTQYF.

This rearrangement joins TRBV6-5 to TRBJ2-7, with D perhaps matching TRBD1 (6 bases). The CDR3 length is 15 residues. In germline, CDR1 is MNHEY, CDR2 SVGAGI. Trimming took off 3 bases at V and 5 bases at J, with 17 bases between the two ends. The CDR3 loop reads CASSYSTQGRNEQYF. CDR3 in DNA: TGTGCCAGCAGTTATTCTACACAGGGTCGTAACGAGCAGTACTTC.